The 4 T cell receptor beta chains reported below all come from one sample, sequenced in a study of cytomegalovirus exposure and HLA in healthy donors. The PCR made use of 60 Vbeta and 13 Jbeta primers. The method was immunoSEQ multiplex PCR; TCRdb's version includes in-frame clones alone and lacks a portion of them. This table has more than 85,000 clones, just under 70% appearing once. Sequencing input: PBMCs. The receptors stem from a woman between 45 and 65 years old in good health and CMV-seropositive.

Here the CDR3 DNA reads TGTGCCAGTAGTATACTCGAGGGGGCTAGAGGCGGCTACACCTTC. Translation: CASSILEGARGGYTF. The rearrangement joins TRBV19 to TRBJ1-2; 7 bases map to TRBD1. This CDR3 has 15 residues. The junction had 11 bases not matched to a gene; V was cut back by 2 bases and J by 8 bases. Germline V CDR1 and CDR2: LNHDA, SQIVND (reference sequence).

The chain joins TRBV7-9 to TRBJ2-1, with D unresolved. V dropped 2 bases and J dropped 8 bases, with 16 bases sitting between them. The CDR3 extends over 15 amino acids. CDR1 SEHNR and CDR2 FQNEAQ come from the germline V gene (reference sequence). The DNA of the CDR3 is TGTGCCAGCAGCTTACCCTGGGTAGCCCTCGATGAGCAGTTCTTC. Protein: CASSLPWVALDEQFF. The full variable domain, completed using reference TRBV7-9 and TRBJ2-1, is DTGVSQNPRHKITKRGQNVTFRCDPISEHNRLYWYRQTLGQGPEFLTYFQNEAQLEKSRLLSDRFSAERPKGSFSTLEIQRTEQGDSAMYLCASSLPWVALDEQFFGPGTRLTVL.

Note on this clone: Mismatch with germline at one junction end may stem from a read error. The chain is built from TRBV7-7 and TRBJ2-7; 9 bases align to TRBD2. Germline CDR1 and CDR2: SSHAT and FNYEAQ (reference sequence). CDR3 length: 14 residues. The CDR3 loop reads CASSPTSGAYEQYF. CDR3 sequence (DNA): TGTGCTAGCAGTCCGACTAGCGGAGCCTACGAGCAGTACTTC.

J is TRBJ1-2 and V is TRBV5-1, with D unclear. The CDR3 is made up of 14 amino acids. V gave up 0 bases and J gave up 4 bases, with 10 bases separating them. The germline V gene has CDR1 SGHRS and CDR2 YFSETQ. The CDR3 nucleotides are TGCGCCAGCAGCTTGGACAGTTCTTCCTATGGCTACACCTTC. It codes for CASSLDSSSYGYTF.